This T cell receptor (beta chain) appears in the sequencing data of a study of cytomegalovirus exposure and HLA in healthy donors. Points from the study as a whole: TCR beta V segments were, for the most part, productive about 87% or about 30% of the time in an earlier analysis. Sequencing had likely introduced a cluster of highly shared sequence variants as an artifact.

A word on this clone: Its antigen is undetermined.

PCR used 60 Vbeta primers and 13 Jbeta primers. The data were produced by immunoSEQ multiplex PCR, yet TCRdb's version contains in-frame clones alone and is incomplete. The sample holds roughly 190,000 clones, 10% to 15% seen once. This CDR3 is 15 amino acids long. CDR1 is SEHNR and CDR2 is FQNEAQ in the germline V gene (reference sequence). V gave up 5 bases and J gave up 2 bases, with 16 bases separating them. The chain couples TRBV7-9 to TRBJ2-7, with TRBD1 as a possible D gene (5 bases). Material: PBMCs. This receptor was taken from a man between 50 and 59 years old in good health and CMV-seropositive. The CDR3 reads CASSNSNRHTYEQYV. CDR3 in DNA: TGTGCCAGCAGCAACTCGAACAGGCACACCTACGAGCAGTACGTC.